This T cell receptor beta chain was identified in a study of cytotoxic CD8 clonotypes in ibrutinib-treated CLL. Across the study: There were, on average, over 250,000 productive templates and tens of thousands of productive rearrangements per sample. Overall study results and limits: Public clonotypes occurred uncommonly; on treatment, they contracted or remained stable. At baseline, clonality was higher than in age-matched healthy donors and correlated with CD8+ counts.

Details on this clone: The antigen remains unidentified.

Germline V gene lookup returns CDR1 MNHEY and CDR2 SVGAGI. The CDR3 covers 13 residues. The ends were cut back, 7 bases at V and 8 bases at J, with 17 bases in the middle. This table comes from immunoSEQ multiplex PCR, and its TCRdb copy is limited to in-frame clones, with some not included. This table holds some 150,000 clones, about three quarters found once. The sequence was obtained from a human donor with chronic lymphocytic leukemia. Sequences were derived from PBMCs, sampled after 24 months of ibrutinib treatment. The genes are TRBV6-5 and TRBJ1-2; D gene unclear. CDR3 protein: CASTPRGPEGYTF. The CDR3 DNA follows: TGTGCCAGCACCCCTCGAGGACCGGAGGGCTACACCTTC.